Shown below are 3 T cell receptor beta chains from a single sample sequenced in a study of CD8 T cells in ankylosing spondylitis. Using its own MiXCR run on the 5' RACE reads, TCRdb lists one record per CDR3 protein. The sample lists more than 300,000 distinct CDR3 sequences; roughly 10% were seen once. The material sequenced was blood, either unsorted or a sorted T cell fraction (not recorded which). Source of these receptors: a female donor with ankylosing spondylitis or in good health (not recorded which).

This clonotype came up many times. The V and J genes are TRBV20-1 and TRBJ1-2, with TRBD1 as a possible D gene (6 bases). Trimming took off 8 bases at V and 4 bases at J, with 17 bases between the two ends. The CDR3 has 13 residues. Germline values: CDR1 DFQATT, CDR2 SNEGSKA (reference sequence). The CDR3 spells CSHRDIFGYGYTF. The CDR3, as DNA: TGCAGTCACCGGGACATTTTCGGCTATGGCTACACCTTC.

At least ten counts were recorded for this clonotype. The chain carries TRBV12-3 or TRBV12-4 and TRBJ1-5; unclear D gene. CDR3 size: 15 residues. V lost 5 bases, J lost 4 bases, and 15 bases lay in between. The DNA of the CDR3 is TGTGCCAGCAGTCCCCGGACGGATAGGAATCAGCCCCAGCATTTT. This sequence encodes CASSPRTDRNQPQHF.

This clonotype was picked up many times. J is TRBJ2-7 and V is TRBV7-2; TRBD2 is a possible D gene (5 bases). This CDR3 has 14 residues. With 5 bases removed from V and 3 bases from J, the gap between germline ends came to 14 bases. Looked up from germline, CDR1 is SGHTA and CDR2 is FQGNSA. The DNA of the CDR3 is TGTGCCAGCAGCCCCCAAAGCGGAGACTACGAGCAGTACTTC. Protein sequence: CASSPQSGDYEQYF. Full variable domain (remainder filled in from reference TRBV7-2 and TRBJ2-7): GAGVSQSPSNKVTEKGKDVELRCDPISGHTALYWYRQSLGQGLEFLIYFQGNSAPDKSGLPSDRFSAERTGGSVSTLTIQRTQQEDSAVYLCASSPQSGDYEQYFGPGTRLTVT.